Listed below are T cell receptor beta chains from one sample, sequenced in a study of T cell repertoires in cytomegalovirus infection. One entry per CDR3 protein, called by TCRdb with MiXCR from the reads. This table has some 38,000 distinct CDR3 sequences, approximately 52% appearing once. These receptors' targets are unknown. The sequenced sample was CD8+ T cells from cultured PBMCs, obtained from culture after CMV antigen stimulation. These receptors came from a human donor in good health (CMV status not recorded). Some clones in this sample may be carry-over from other donors' samples. Each CDR3 is given with its conserved first and last residue. Each record gives: D gene, clone size, J gene, V gene, CDR3 DNA, CDR3 protein. The D gene is left open where the match is weak. Not all rows give a size; the values are once, few, many and, for expanded clones, a class.

. . TRBJ2-3 TRBV7-9 TGTGCCAGCACCACCGGAGGGACAGATACGCAGTATTTT CASTTGGTDTQYF
TRBD1 . TRBJ2-5 TRBV9 TGTGCCAGCAGCACGGGACAGGGGAAAGAGACCCAGTACTTC CASSTGQGKETQYF
. . TRBJ1-1 TRBV6-8 TGTGCCAGCAGTTGGGGCAGGGTGGGCACTGAAGCTTTCTTT CASSWGRVGTEAFF
. . TRBJ2-7 TRBV14 TGTGCCAGCAGCCCGGTAGGGACAATCGACGAGCAGTACTTC CASSPVGTIDEQYF
. . TRBJ2-1 TRBV28 TGTGCCAGCAGTTTTATAGAATTCTACAATGAGCAGTTCTTC CASSFIEFYNEQFF
TRBD2 . TRBJ2-1 TRBV12-3/TRBV12-4 TGTGCCAGCAGACGACTAGCGGGAGGTGTCAATGAGCAGTTCTTC CASRRLAGGVNEQFF
TRBD2 . TRBJ2-7 TRBV27 TGTGCCAGCAGTCTTCGGGGTAGCGGGATATCCTACGAGCAGTACTTC CASSLRGSGISYEQYF
. . TRBJ1-2 TRBV25-1 TGTGCCAGCACTGAGGGGGGGGCAAATGGCTACACCTTC CASTEGGANGYTF
TRBD2 . TRBJ2-7 TRBV24-1 TGTGCCACCAGTGACCGACCAGGACTAGCGGGTGTTTCCAGATCCTACGAGCAGTACTTC CATSDRPGLAGVSRSYEQYF
. many TRBJ1-1 TRBV6-1 TGTGCCAGCAGTATCAGGGGGAACACTGAAGCTTTCTTT CASSIRGNTEAFF
TRBD1 . TRBJ1-5 TRBV27 TGTGCCAGCAGTAACAGGGGGCCCAATCAGCCCCAGCATTTT CASSNRGPNQPQHF
. . TRBJ2-1 TRBV24-1 TGTGCCACCAGTGAGGGTAGCGGAGCCTACAATGAGCAGTTCTTC CATSEGSGAYNEQFF
TRBD2 few TRBJ2-7 TRBV7-2 TGTGCCAGCAGCTTAGCGGCGGGGGGCCTGAACTACGAGCAGTACTTC CASSLAAGGLNYEQYF
. . TRBJ2-3 TRBV24-1 TGTGCCACCAGTGACAGGGGCACAGATACGCAGTATTTT CATSDRGTDTQYF
TRBD2 once TRBJ2-1 TRBV24-1 TGTGCCACCAGTGATAGCTTGACTAGCGGGGCGTTCTACAATGAGCAGTTCTTC CATSDSLTSGAFYNEQFF
. . TRBJ1-4 TRBV3-1 TGTGCCAGCAGCCAAGAAAGGAAAGGACGTAGAAATGAAAAACTGTTTTTT CASSQERKGRRNEKLFF
TRBD1 . TRBJ2-6 TRBV6-2/TRBV6-3 TGTGCCAGCAGTATACCGGGACAGGACTTTTCTGGGGCCAACGTCCTGACTTTC CASSIPGQDFSGANVLTF
TRBD2 . TRBJ2-7 TRBV20-1 TGCAGTGCTAGAGCTAGGACGTCGGGGGGATACGAGCAGTACTTC CSARARTSGGYEQYF
. . TRBJ2-7 TRBV27 TGTGCCAGCAGTTTAGGGCTTGCCTACGAGCAGTACTTC CASSLGLAYEQYF
TRBD2 . TRBJ2-1 TRBV27 TGTGCCAGCAGAACACTAGCGGGAGTCCACAATGAGCAGTTCTTC CASRTLAGVHNEQFF
TRBD2 once TRBJ2-1 TRBV27 TGTGCCAGCACTTTTTCTAGCGGCCCTCACTACAATGAGCAGTTCTTC CASTFSSGPHYNEQFF